This T cell receptor beta chain was documented in a study of control samples from healthy donors and cancer patients. Method: immunoSEQ multiplex PCR; TCRdb's copy keeps in-frame clones and lacks some. The data show around 150,000 clones, with roughly 90% seen just once and approximately 12% held by the top ten. V lost 7 bases to trimming and J lost 4 bases, with 8 bases between them. The length of the CDR3 is 12 residues. Sequencing input: blood. V gene TRBV12-3 or TRBV12-4 combines with J gene TRBJ1-3; no reliable D call. This receptor was obtained from a man aged 30 to 39 in good health. CDR3 protein: CASTSAGNTIYF. CDR3 nucleotides: TGTGCCAGCACCTCAGCAGGAAACACCATATATTTT.